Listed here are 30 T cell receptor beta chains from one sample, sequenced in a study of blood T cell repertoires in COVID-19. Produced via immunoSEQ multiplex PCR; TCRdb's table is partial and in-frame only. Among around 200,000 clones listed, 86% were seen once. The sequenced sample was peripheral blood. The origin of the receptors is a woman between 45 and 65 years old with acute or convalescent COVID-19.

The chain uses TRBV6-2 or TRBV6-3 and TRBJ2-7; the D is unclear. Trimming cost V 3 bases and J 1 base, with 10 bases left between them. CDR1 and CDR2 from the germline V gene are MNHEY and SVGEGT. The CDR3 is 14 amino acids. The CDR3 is CASSYRHVSYEQYF. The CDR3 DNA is TGTGCCAGCAGTTATCGACACGTTTCCTACGAGCAGTACTTC.

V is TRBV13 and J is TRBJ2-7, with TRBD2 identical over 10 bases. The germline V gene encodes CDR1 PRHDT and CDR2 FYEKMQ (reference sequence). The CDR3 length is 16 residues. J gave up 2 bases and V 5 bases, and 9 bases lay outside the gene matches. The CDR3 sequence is CASSSKTSGTTYEQYF. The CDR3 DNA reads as TGTGCCAGCAGCAGTAAAACTAGCGGGACCACCTACGAGCAGTACTTC.

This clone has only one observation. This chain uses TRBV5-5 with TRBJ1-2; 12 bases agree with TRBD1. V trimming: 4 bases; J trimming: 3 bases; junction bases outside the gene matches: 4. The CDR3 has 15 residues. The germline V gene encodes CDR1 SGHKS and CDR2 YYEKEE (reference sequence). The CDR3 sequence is CASSLGTGGDYGYTF. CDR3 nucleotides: TGTGCCAGCAGCCTAGGGACAGGGGGCGACTATGGCTACACCTTC.

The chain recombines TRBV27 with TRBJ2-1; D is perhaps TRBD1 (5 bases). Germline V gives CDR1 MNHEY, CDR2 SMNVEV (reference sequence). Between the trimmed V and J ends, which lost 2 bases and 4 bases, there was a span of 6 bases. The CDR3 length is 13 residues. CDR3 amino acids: CASSLDRYNEQFF. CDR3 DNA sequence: TGTGCCAGCAGTTTAGACAGATACAATGAGCAGTTCTTC.

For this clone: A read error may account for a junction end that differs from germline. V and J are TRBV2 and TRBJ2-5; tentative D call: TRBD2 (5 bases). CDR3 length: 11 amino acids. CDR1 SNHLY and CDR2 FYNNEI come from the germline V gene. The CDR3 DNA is TGTGCCAGCAGTGATCCGGTTAAGGAGGACTTC. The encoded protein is CASSDPVKEDF.

The chain's CDR3 is CASSLESSSYEQYF. The CDR3 DNA reads as TGTGCCAGCAGCTTGGAGAGTTCGTCCTACGAGCAGTACTTC. This chain uses TRBV11-2 with TRBJ2-7; D unresolved. From germline, CDR1 is SGHAT and CDR2 FQNNGV. V was trimmed by 3 bases and J by 1 base, leaving 10 bases between them. The CDR3 spans 14 residues.

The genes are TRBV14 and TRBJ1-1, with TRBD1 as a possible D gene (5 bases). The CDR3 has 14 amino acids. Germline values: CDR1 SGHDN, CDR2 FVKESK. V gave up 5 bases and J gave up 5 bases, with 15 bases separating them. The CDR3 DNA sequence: TGTGCCAGCAGCGACCGTGTGGGGCGTACTGAAGCTTTCTTT. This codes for CASSDRVGRTEAFF.

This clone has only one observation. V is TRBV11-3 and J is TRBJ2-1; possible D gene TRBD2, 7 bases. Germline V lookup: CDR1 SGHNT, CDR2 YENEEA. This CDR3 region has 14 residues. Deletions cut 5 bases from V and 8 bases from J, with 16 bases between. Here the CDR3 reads CASSGAGAVYEQFF. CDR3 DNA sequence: TGTGCCAGCAGCGGGGCGGGGGCGGTCTATGAGCAGTTCTTC.

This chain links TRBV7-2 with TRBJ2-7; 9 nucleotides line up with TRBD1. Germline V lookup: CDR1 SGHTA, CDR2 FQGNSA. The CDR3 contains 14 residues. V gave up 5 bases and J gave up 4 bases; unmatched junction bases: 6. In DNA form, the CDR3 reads TGTGCCAGCAGCCCGATGACAGGGGGGTACGAGCAGTACTTC. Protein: CASSPMTGGYEQYF.

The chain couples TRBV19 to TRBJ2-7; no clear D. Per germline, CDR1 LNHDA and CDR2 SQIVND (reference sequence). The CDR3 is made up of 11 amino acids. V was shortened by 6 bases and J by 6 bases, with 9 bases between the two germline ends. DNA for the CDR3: TGTGCCAGTAGATCCCCCGGCGAGCAGTACTTC. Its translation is CASRSPGEQYF.

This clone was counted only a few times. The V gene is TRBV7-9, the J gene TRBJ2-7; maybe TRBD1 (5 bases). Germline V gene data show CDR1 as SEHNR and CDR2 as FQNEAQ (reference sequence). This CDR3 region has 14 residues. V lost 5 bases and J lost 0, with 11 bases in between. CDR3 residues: CASSGRTSSYEQYF. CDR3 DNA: TGTGCCAGCAGCGGGCGGACATCCTCCTACGAGCAGTACTTC. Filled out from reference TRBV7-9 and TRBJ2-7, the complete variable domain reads DTGVSQNPRHKITKRGQNVTFRCDPISEHNRLYWYRQTLGQGPEFLTYFQNEAQLEKSRLLSDRFSAERPKGSFSTLEIQRTEQGDSAMYLCASSGRTSSYEQYFGPGTRLTVT.

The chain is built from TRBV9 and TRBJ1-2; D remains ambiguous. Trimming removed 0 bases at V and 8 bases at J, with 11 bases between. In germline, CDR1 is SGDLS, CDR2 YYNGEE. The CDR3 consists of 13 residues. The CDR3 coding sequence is TGTGCCAGCAGCGTAGAAGGAGTTGGGGGCTACACCTTC. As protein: CASSVEGVGGYTF.

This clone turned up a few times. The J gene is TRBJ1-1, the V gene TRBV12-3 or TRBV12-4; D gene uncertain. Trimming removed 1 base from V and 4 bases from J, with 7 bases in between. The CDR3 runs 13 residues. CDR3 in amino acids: CASSLVYGTEAFF. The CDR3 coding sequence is TGTGCCAGCAGTTTAGTATACGGCACTGAAGCTTTCTTT.

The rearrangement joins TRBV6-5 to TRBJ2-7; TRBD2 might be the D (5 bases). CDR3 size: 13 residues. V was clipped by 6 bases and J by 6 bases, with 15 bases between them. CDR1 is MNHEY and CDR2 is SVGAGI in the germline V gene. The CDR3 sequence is CASSPAGISEQYF. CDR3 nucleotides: TGTGCCAGCAGCCCGGCGGGTATCTCCGAGCAGTACTTC.

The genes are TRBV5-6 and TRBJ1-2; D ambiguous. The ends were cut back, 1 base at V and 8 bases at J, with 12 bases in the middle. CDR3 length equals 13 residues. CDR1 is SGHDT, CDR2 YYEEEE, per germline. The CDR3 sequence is CASSLFPRRGYTF. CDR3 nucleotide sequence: TGTGCCAGCAGCTTGTTCCCAAGGAGGGGCTACACCTTC.

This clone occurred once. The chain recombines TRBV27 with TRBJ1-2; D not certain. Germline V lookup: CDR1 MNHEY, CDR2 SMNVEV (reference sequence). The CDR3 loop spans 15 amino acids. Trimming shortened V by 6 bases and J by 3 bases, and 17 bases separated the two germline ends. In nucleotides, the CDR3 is TGTGCCAGCAGATCCTTCACCGGGAGGGACTATGGCTACACCTTC. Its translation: CASRSFTGRDYGYTF.

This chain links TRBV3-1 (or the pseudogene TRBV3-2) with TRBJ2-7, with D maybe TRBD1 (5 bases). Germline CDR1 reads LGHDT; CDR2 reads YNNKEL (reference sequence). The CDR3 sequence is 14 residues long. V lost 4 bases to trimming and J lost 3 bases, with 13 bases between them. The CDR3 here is CASSLGQGNYEQYF. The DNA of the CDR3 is TGTGCCAGCAGCCTCGGGCAGGGAAACTACGAGCAGTACTTC.

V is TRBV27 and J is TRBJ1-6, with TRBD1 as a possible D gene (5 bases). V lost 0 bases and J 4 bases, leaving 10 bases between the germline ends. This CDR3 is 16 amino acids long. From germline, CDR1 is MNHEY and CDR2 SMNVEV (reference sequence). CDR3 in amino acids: CASSLSATVYNSPLHF. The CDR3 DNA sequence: TGTGCCAGCAGTTTATCCGCGACAGTTTATAATTCACCCCTCCACTTT.

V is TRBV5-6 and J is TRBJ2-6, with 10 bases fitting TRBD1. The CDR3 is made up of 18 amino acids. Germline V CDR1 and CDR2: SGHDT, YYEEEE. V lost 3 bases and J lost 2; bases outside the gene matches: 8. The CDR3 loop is CASSSTGTGDPGANVLTF. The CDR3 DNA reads TGTGCCAGCAGCTCTACCGGGACAGGGGATCCTGGGGCCAACGTCCTGACTTTC.

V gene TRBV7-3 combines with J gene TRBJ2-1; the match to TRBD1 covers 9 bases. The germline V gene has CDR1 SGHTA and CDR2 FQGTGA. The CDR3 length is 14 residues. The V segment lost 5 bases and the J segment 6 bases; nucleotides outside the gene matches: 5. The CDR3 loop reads CASSAGQGLNEQFF. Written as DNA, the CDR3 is TGTGCCAGCAGCGCGGGACAGGGCCTCAATGAGCAGTTCTTC. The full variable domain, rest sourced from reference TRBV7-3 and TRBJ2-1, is GAGVSQTPSNKVTEKGKYVELRCDPISGHTALYWYRQSLGQGPEFLIYFQGTGAADDSGLPNDRFFAVRPEGSVSTLKIQRTERGDSAVYLCASSAGQGLNEQFFGPGTRLTVL.

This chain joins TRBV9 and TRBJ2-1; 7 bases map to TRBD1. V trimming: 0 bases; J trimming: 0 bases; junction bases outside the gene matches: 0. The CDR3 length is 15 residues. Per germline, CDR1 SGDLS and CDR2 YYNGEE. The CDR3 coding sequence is TGTGCCAGCAGCGTAGGGACAGGCTCCTACAATGAGCAGTTCTTC. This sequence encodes CASSVGTGSYNEQFF.

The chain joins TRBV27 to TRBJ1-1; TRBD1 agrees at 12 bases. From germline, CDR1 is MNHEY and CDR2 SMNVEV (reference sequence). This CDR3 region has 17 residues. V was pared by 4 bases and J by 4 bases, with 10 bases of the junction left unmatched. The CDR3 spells CASSSPPGQGAITEAFF. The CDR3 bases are TGTGCCAGCAGTTCACCTCCGGGACAGGGGGCTATCACTGAAGCTTTCTTT.

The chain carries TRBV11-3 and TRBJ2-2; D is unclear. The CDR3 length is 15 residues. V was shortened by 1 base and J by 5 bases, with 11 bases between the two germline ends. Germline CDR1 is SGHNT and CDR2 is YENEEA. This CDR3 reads CASSLVSGPTGELFF. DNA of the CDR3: TGTGCCAGCAGCTTAGTATCGGGTCCAACCGGGGAGCTGTTTTTT.

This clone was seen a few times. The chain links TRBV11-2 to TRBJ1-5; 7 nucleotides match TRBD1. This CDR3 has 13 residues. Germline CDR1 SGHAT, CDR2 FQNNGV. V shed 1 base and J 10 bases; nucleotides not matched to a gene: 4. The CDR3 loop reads CASSLAGDSPQHF. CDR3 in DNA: TGTGCCAGCAGCTTAGCCGGGGACAGCCCCCAGCATTTT.

The CDR3: CASSDRVNQPQHF. The CDR3 DNA sequence: TGTGCCAGCAGCGACAGGGTCAACCAGCCCCAGCATTTT. The chain is built from TRBV12-3 or TRBV12-4 and TRBJ1-5; the match to TRBD1 covers 7 bases. V shed 6 bases and J 7 bases; nucleotides not matched to a gene: 6. This CDR3 is 13 amino acids long.

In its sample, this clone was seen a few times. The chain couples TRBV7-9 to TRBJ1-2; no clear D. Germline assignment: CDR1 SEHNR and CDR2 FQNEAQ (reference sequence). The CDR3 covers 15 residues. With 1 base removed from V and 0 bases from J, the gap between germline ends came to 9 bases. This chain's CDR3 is CASSLDRGANYGYTF. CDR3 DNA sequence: TGTGCCAGCAGCTTAGATCGTGGAGCTAACTATGGCTACACCTTC.

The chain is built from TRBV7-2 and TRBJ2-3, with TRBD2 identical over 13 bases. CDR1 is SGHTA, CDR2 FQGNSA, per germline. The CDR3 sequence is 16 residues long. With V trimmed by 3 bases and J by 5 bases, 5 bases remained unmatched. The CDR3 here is CASSFTSGGAGDTQYF. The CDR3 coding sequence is TGTGCCAGCAGCTTTACTAGCGGGGGGGCCGGAGATACGCAGTATTTT.

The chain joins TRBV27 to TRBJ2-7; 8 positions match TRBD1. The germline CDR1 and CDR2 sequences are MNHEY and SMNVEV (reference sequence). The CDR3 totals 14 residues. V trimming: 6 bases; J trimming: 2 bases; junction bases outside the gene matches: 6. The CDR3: CASSLQGAPYEQYF. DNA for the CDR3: TGTGCCAGCAGCCTCCAGGGGGCCCCCTACGAGCAGTACTTC.

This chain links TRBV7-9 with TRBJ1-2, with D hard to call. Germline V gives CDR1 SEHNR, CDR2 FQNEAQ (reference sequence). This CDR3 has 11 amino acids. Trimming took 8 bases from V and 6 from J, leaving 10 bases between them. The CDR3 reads CASGVADGYTF. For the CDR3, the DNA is TGTGCCAGCGGTGTGGCCGATGGCTACACCTTC.

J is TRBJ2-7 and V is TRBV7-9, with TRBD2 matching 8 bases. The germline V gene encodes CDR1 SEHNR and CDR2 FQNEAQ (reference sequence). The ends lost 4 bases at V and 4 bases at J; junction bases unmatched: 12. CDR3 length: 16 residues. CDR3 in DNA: TGTGCCAGCAGCTCGGCTCTCGCGGGAGGAAAATACGAGCAGTACTTC. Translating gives CASSSALAGGKYEQYF.